This T cell receptor beta chain emerged from a study of pediatric ulcerative colitis. About the research overall: Most patients had pancolitis, and two had left-sided colitis.

Some clones are missing from TCRdb's copy, which holds only in-frame ones; the method was immunoSEQ multiplex PCR. The sample shows about 35,000 clones, about 81% of them seen only once. Study conclusions and caveats: Two rectal clonotypes were found only in ulcerative colitis patients, all of them. Blood-rectal clonal overlap within each person was significantly higher in ulcerative colitis patients than controls. Repertoires came from total lymphocyte DNA, not specific subsets.

This CDR3 has 16 residues. The V and J ends lost 6 bases and 5 bases, in that order; junction bases with no gene match: 7. CDR1 is SGHDN, CDR2 FVKESK, per germline. Rectal tissue came from one to two pinch biopsies taken at colonoscopy. About this clone: The target antigen is unknown.

This chain joins TRBV14 and TRBJ2-1, with 13 bases aligning to TRBD2. Sequencing was done on a sample of gut tissue. The source is a boy between 5 and 17 years old with mild ulcerative colitis. The CDR3 DNA sequence: TGTGCCAGCAGTCCGATTGGACTAGCGGGGGACAATGAGCAGTTCTTC. Amino acid sequence: CASSPIGLAGDNEQFF. Variable domain in full (rest from reference TRBV14 and TRBJ2-1): EAGVTQFPSHSVIEKGQTVTLRCDPISGHDNLYWYRRVMGKEIKFLLHFVKESKQDESGMPNNRFLAERTGGTYSTLKVQPAELEDSGVYFCASSPIGLAGDNEQFFGPGTRLTVL.